Below are 24 T cell receptor beta chains sequenced from a single sample in a study of cytomegalovirus exposure and HLA in healthy donors. The PCR employed 60 Vbeta primers together with 13 Jbeta primers. Clones were read by immunoSEQ multiplex PCR, and TCRdb kept only the in-frame ones, dropping some. Of roughly 120,000 clones in the sample, around 60% were seen once. Sequenced input: PBMCs. The receptors originated from a woman between 40 and 50 years old in good health and CMV-seropositive.

This clone came up once. This sequence joins TRBV15 and TRBJ2-1; D is unresolved. Trimming removed 1 base from V and 8 bases from J, with 12 bases in between. CDR1 is LNHNV, CDR2 YYDKDF, per germline (reference sequence). This CDR3 is 14 amino acids long. Written as DNA, the CDR3 is TGTGCCACCAGCAGAGTGTCAGTCGCCCATGAGCAGTTCTTC. Its translation: CATSRVSVAHEQFF.

Only a few counts were recorded for this clone. The gene calls are TRBV4-2 and TRBJ2-6, with unresolved D. The V end lost 0 bases, the J end lost 0 bases, and 6 bases lay between the germline ends. CDR1 is LGHNA and CDR2 is YNFKEQ in the germline V gene. The CDR3 is 16 amino acids. The CDR3 region is CASSQDVRSGANVLTF. DNA for the CDR3: TGTGCCAGCAGCCAAGATGTGCGCTCTGGGGCCAACGTCCTGACTTTC.

Only a few counts were recorded for this clone. This chain links TRBV13 with TRBJ2-7, with 9 bases aligning to TRBD2. CDR3 length: 14 residues. V lost 2 bases to trimming and J lost 3 bases; unmatched junction nucleotides: 2. The germline gives CDR1 PRHDT, CDR2 FYEKMQ (reference sequence). In nucleotides, the CDR3 is TGTGCCAGCAGCTTACTAGCGGGAAGCTACGAGCAGTACTTC. Encoded protein: CASSLLAGSYEQYF.

The V and J genes are TRBV28 and TRBJ2-6; D ambiguous. V was pared by 11 bases and J by 0 bases, with 5 bases between. The germline V gene has CDR1 MDHEN and CDR2 SYDVKM. There are 12 residues in the CDR3. This CDR3 is CAGSSGANVLTF. The CDR3, as DNA: TGTGCCGGTAGCTCTGGGGCCAACGTCCTGACTTTC.

The sample holds a few counts of this clone. The chain carries TRBV19 and TRBJ2-4, with D perhaps matching TRBD1 (6 bases). Germline assignment: CDR1 LNHDA and CDR2 SQIVND (reference sequence). The CDR3 consists of 19 residues. V was clipped by 3 bases and J by 7 bases, with 28 bases between them. CDR3 protein: CASSIQARKDRPAGNIQYF. CDR3 DNA: TGTGCCAGTAGTATCCAGGCCCGCAAAGACAGGCCGGCTGGGAACATTCAGTACTTC.

Points on this clone: A read error may produce the germline difference seen at one junction end. The V and J genes are TRBV7-9 and TRBJ1-2; 7 bases fit TRBD1. CDR3 length: 15 residues. CDR1 is SEHNR, CDR2 FQNEAQ, per germline (reference sequence). The CDR3 protein is CSSSLEGALGHGYTF. DNA for the CDR3: TGTTCCAGCAGCTTAGAGGGGGCCTTGGGGCATGGCTACACCTTC.

The chain carries TRBV4-1 and TRBJ2-7, with D maybe TRBD2 (6 bases). V was trimmed by 0 bases and J by 4 bases, leaving 13 bases between them. CDR1 MGHRA and CDR2 YSYEKL come from the germline V gene. This CDR3 spans 15 amino acids. In DNA form, the CDR3 reads TGCGCCAGCAGCCAAGAGGTAAGCGGGCCATACGAGCAGTACTTC. Its protein is CASSQEVSGPYEQYF.

V and J are TRBV5-1 and TRBJ1-1; weak D call: TRBD1 (5 bases). In germline, CDR1 is SGHRS, CDR2 YFSETQ. Trimming pared 4 bases from V and 11 bases from J, leaving 18 bases between. The CDR3 is 13 amino acids. The CDR3 DNA reads as TGCGCCAGCAGCCTTCAGGGTCAGGCGAAGGCTTTCTTT. Amino acids: CASSLQGQAKAFF.

The CDR3, as DNA: TGCAGCGCTGACAGGGACACTGAAGCTTTCTTT. Translation gives CSADRDTEAFF. The chain links TRBV29-1 to TRBJ1-1, with 7 bases that match TRBD1. V was pared by 7 bases and J by 3 bases, with 2 bases of the junction left unmatched. Germline V lookup: CDR1 SQVTM, CDR2 ANQGSEA. CDR3 length: 11 amino acids.

The chain links TRBV29-1 to TRBJ2-3; 8 bases fit TRBD1. Germline CDR1 and CDR2: SQVTM and ANQGSEA. This CDR3 comprises 13 residues. V trimming: 7 bases; J trimming: 4 bases; junction bases outside the gene matches: 7. The CDR3 spells CSGRTGMADTQYF. The CDR3 DNA follows: TGCAGCGGCCGGACAGGGATGGCAGATACGCAGTATTTT.

As to this clone: Other DNA sequences of this sample code for an identical CDR3. This chain links TRBV18 with TRBJ2-1, with no clear D. V gave up 3 bases and J gave up 4 bases, with 10 bases separating them. The CDR3 has 14 amino acids. CDR1 and CDR2 from the germline V gene are KGHSH and LQKENI. Here the CDR3 DNA reads TGTGCCAGCTCACCTGGCCAGACATACAATGAGCAGTTCTTC. It specifies CASSPGQTYNEQFF.

The V call is TRBV4-1, the J call TRBJ1-5; D unclear. Per the germline V gene, CDR1 is MGHRA and CDR2 is YSYEKL. The CDR3 extends over 16 amino acids. V lost 4 bases and J lost 4, with 17 bases in between. In DNA, the CDR3 is TGCGCCAGCAGCCCGATGGGTTCGGGGATTAATCAGCCCCAGCATTTT. Amino acid sequence: CASSPMGSGINQPQHF.

The chain uses TRBV28 and TRBJ1-1; 7 bases line up with TRBD1. The CDR3 is 14 residues long. V shed 4 bases and J 5 bases; nucleotides not matched to a gene: 7. Germline V gene sequence: CDR1 MDHEN, CDR2 SYDVKM. The CDR3 loop reads CASSSPPGGTEAFF. The CDR3, as DNA: TGTGCCAGCAGTTCCCCGCCAGGGGGAACTGAAGCTTTCTTT.

The chain is built from TRBV14 and TRBJ1-2, with 7 bases that match TRBD1. V was pared by 2 bases and J by 4 bases, with 10 bases of the junction left unmatched. In germline, CDR1 is SGHDN, CDR2 FVKESK. CDR3 length: 16 amino acids. The CDR3: CASSQSTGWSSYGYTF. CDR3 coding DNA: TGTGCCAGCAGCCAATCGACAGGGTGGAGTAGCTATGGCTACACCTTC.

This chain links TRBV7-9 with TRBJ2-7, with 11 bases that match TRBD1. CDR1 is SEHNR, CDR2 FQNEAQ, per germline (reference sequence). This CDR3 comprises 16 residues. After removal of 4 bases from V and 4 bases from J, the junction contained 9 bases not matched to a gene. The CDR3 here is CASSSYRWDRGYEQYF. DNA of the CDR3: TGTGCCAGCAGCTCCTATCGGTGGGACAGGGGGTACGAGCAGTACTTC.

This chain uses TRBV9 with TRBJ1-2; the D gene is possibly TRBD1 (5 bases). V lost 4 bases, J lost 1 base, and 11 bases lay in between. The germline V gene has CDR1 SGDLS and CDR2 YYNGEE. CDR3 length equals 14 residues. The CDR3 DNA follows: TGTGCCAGCAGCTTGCGGGGGAGTAACTATGGCTACACCTTC. The encoded protein is CASSLRGSNYGYTF.

The chain links TRBV19 to TRBJ1-1, with TRBD1 identical over 8 bases. Germline V lookup: CDR1 LNHDA, CDR2 SQIVND (reference sequence). The J segment lost 7 bases and the V segment lost 6 bases, leaving 13 bases of the junction unmatched. There are 15 residues in the CDR3. CDR3 nucleotide sequence: TGTGCCAGTAGACAACCGACAGGGGATAGGGGTGAAGCTTTCTTT. Amino acid sequence: CASRQPTGDRGEAFF.

The V and J genes are TRBV11-2 and TRBJ2-1, with a possible D match to TRBD1 (5 bases). Germline CDR1 is SGHAT and CDR2 is FQNNGV. The V and J ends lost 3 bases and 8 bases respectively, with 14 bases between them. The CDR3 is 14 residues long. CDR3 in DNA: TGTGCCAGCAGCTTGGACATACCCGACGATGAGCAGTTCTTC. Protein: CASSLDIPDDEQFF.

This chain links TRBV30 with TRBJ2-1; maybe TRBD2 (6 bases). The CDR3 extends over 12 amino acids. Germline V CDR1 and CDR2: GTSNPN, SVGIG (reference sequence). Trimming took 0 bases from V and 8 from J, leaving 8 bases between them. This CDR3 is CAWSVWGDEQFF. The CDR3 bases are TGTGCCTGGAGTGTATGGGGGGATGAGCAGTTCTTC.

V gene TRBV5-8 combines with J gene TRBJ1-1; TRBD1 is a possible D gene (5 bases). This CDR3 spans 15 amino acids. Germline V CDR1 and CDR2: SGHTS, YDEGEE. Trimming stripped 0 bases from V and 1 base from J, with 10 bases between. The chain's CDR3 is CASSLVGGSNTEAFF. CDR3 DNA: TGTGCCAGCAGCTTGGTTGGGGGGTCGAACACTGAAGCTTTCTTT.

V and J are TRBV6-1 and TRBJ2-5; 7 bases are shared with TRBD2. This CDR3 has 17 residues. V shed 3 bases and J 7 bases; nucleotides not matched to a gene: 17. Germline assignment: CDR1 MNHNS and CDR2 SASEGT. CDR3 protein: CASSDGGGTGWDATQYF. The CDR3 nucleotides are TGTGCCAGCAGTGATGGGGGGGGAACAGGATGGGACGCGACCCAGTACTTC.

This clone has a handful of counts. Written as DNA, the CDR3 is TGTGCCAGCAGCTTAGGGGGGGACTGGGGGAATTCACCCCTCCACTTT. This sequence encodes CASSLGGDWGNSPLHF. The chain employs TRBV11-3 and TRBJ1-6; possibly TRBD1 for D (5 bases). The V gene's germline CDR1 is SGHNT and CDR2 YENEEA. Trimming left V 1 base short and J 7 bases short, with 14 bases between. The CDR3 covers 16 residues.

The sample holds a few counts of this clone. The V gene is TRBV2, the J gene TRBJ1-5, with 8 bases matching TRBD1. CDR3 length: 14 amino acids. With V trimmed by 6 bases and J by 5 bases, 6 bases remained unmatched. Per germline, CDR1 SNHLY and CDR2 FYNNEI. The CDR3 sequence is CASSVDREDQPQHF. As DNA, the CDR3 is TGTGCCAGCAGCGTGGACAGGGAGGATCAGCCCCAGCATTTT.

This clone turned up a few times. The V call is TRBV29-1, the J call TRBJ1-1, with TRBD1 matching 9 bases. Germline lookup yields CDR1 SQVTM and CDR2 ANQGSEA. V dropped 8 bases and J dropped 3; count of bases not matched to a gene: 7. The length of the CDR3 is 13 residues. CDR3 DNA sequence: TGCAGCTCGCGGGACAGGGAGGACACTGAAGCTTTCTTT. It is translated as CSSRDREDTEAFF.